This T cell receptor (beta chain) originates from a study of human T cells and chemical hapten exposure. Time point here: patch test 2, 6 weeks after DPC sensitization. As to treatment: therapeutic diphenylcyclopropenone sensitization with weekly scalp DPC. The length of the CDR3 is 15 residues. Germline V gene sequence: CDR1 MNHNY, CDR2 SVGAGI (reference sequence). The trim removed 4 bases at V and 6 bases at J, leaving 8 bases unmatched. This clonotype was observed a few times. From the RACE reads, TCRdb called clonotypes with MiXCR, one entry per CDR3 protein. The sample records 140,000 or so distinct CDR3 sequences, roughly 12% being singletons.

The material sequenced was whole blood, taken in connection with sensitization to the hapten diphenylcyclopropenone (DPC). The receptor was isolated from a woman aged 50 to 60 with alopecia areata. Some clones in this sample may be carry-over from other donors' samples. The chain carries TRBV6-6 and TRBJ2-4; TRBD1 matches at 8 bases. CDR3 DNA sequence: TGTGCCAGCAGTTCCCTCGACAGGGGATCAAACATTCAGTACTTC. It translates to CASSSLDRGSNIQYF.